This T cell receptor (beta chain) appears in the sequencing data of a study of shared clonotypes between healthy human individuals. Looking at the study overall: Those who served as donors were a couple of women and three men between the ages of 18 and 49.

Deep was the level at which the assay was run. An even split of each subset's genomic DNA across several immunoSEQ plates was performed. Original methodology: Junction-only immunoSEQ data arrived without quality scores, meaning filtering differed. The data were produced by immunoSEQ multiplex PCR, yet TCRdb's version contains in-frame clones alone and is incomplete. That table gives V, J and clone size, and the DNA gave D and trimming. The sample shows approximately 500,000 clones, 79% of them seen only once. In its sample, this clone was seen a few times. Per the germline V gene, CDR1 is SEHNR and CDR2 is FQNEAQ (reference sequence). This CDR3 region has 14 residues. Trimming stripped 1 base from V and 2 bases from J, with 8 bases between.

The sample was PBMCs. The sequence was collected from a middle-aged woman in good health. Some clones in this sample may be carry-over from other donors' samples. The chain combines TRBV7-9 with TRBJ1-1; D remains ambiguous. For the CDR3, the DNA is TGTGCCAGCAGCTTAGAACAGACTAACACTGAAGCTTTCTTT. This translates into CASSLEQTNTEAFF.